The source of this T cell receptor (beta chain) is a study of CD8+CD57+ T cells in acquired aplastic anemia. TCR beta VDJ and CDR3 were profiled, and genomic DNA was the template. A single record per CDR3 protein comes from TCRdb applying MiXCR to the reads. Among 190,000 or so distinct CDR3 sequences listed, approximately 60% were seen once. V was pared by 6 bases and J by 2 bases, with 9 bases of the junction left unmatched. The germline CDR1 and CDR2 sequences are LNHDA and SQIVND (reference sequence). CDR3 size: 15 residues. This rearrangement joins TRBV19 to TRBJ1-2; 7 bases map to TRBD1. The clonotype was recovered from a human donor in good health. The specimen sequenced was sorted CD4+, CD8+, or CD8+CD57+ T cells (not recorded which) from PBMCs. CDR3: CASSQGRGGNYGYTF. In DNA form, the CDR3 reads TGTGCCAGTAGCCAAGGCAGGGGGGGAAACTATGGCTACACCTTC.